These T cell receptor beta chains were read from a single sample in a study of Ad26.COV2.S vaccination and SARS-CoV-2 variants. The method was immunoSEQ multiplex PCR; TCRdb's version includes in-frame clones alone and lacks a portion of them. The sample lists fewer than 800,000 clones, 89% occurring once. Here the sequenced sample was peripheral blood, taken in a trial of Ad26.COV2.S vaccine versus placebo. Receptors originate from a person between 18 and 65 years old who received the Ad26.COV2.S COVID-19 vaccine or a placebo. Each CDR3 is given with its conserved first and last residue. D genes are given only for firm matches. Where a row states a size, it is once, few, many or the class of an expanded clone; other rows omit it.

j_gene,v_gene,d_gene,abundance,CDR3nt,CDR3aa
TRBJ2-7,TRBV6-6,-,many,TGTGCCAGCGCGTTCGGCTACGAGCAGTACTTC,CASAFGYEQYF
TRBJ1-4,TRBV5-1,-,-,TGCGCCAGCAGCCCGGGGGTCCTCTTGAATGAAAAACTGTTTTTT,CASSPGVLLNEKLFF
TRBJ2-5,TRBV6-1,TRBD1,-,TGTGCCAGCAGTGAACAGGGCCAGGGGGCCCTTGAGACCCAGTACTTC,CASSEQGQGALETQYF
TRBJ1-5,TRBV6-6,-,-,TGTGCCAGCAGTTATGGGGTTTATAGCAATCAGCCCCAGCATTTT,CASSYGVYSNQPQHF
TRBJ2-5,TRBV19,-,-,TGTGCCAGTAGTATAGATCAGGAGACCCAGTACTTC,CASSIDQETQYF
TRBJ1-2,TRBV5-1,-,-,TGCGCCAGCAGCCCAGGACAGACTAACTATGGCTACACCTTC,CASSPGQTNYGYTF
TRBJ2-7,TRBV19,-,-,TGTGCCAGTAGTATCTCTGGGAGCTCCTACGAGCAGTACTTC,CASSISGSSYEQYF
TRBJ2-1,TRBV13,-,-,TGTGCCAGCAGCTTCCCCGAAAGCTGGGATGAGCAGTTCTTC,CASSFPESWDEQFF
TRBJ2-2,TRBV27,-,-,TGTGCCAGCAGTTTCGCAGGGCAGAACACCGGGGAGCTGTTTTTT,CASSFAGQNTGELFF
TRBJ2-7,TRBV2,TRBD2,-,TGTGCCAGCAGTGAGCGGGGGAGAAAGTACGAGCAGTACTTC,CASSERGRKYEQYF
TRBJ2-5,TRBV2,TRBD1,-,TGTGCCAGCAGCTCTGGACAGGGTTCGTGGGAGACCCAGTACTTC,CASSSGQGSWETQYF
TRBJ1-5,TRBV18,-,-,TGTGCCAGCTCACCGGGGGGCCAAGGGCCCCAGCATTTT,CASSPGGQGPQHF
TRBJ2-2,TRBV5-8,TRBD1,-,TGTGCCAGCAGCTGGGGACAGGGCAGGACCGGGGAGCTGTTTTTT,CASSWGQGRTGELFF
TRBJ1-3,TRBV5-1,TRBD1,-,TGCGCCAGCAGCTCCGGATGGGACAGGGGCCGTGGAAACACCATATATTTT,CASSSGWDRGRGNTIYF